Sequencing of this T cell receptor (beta chain) was carried out in a study of T cell responses to AZD1222 COVID-19 vaccine. The study's findings and limits: Repertoire sampling happened only post peak T cell response. An increase in Spike-specific TCR breadth and depth was observed after two AZD1222 doses.

The CDR3 contains 13 residues. Per germline, CDR1 SEHNR and CDR2 FQNEAQ (reference sequence). Trimming removed 4 bases from V and 12 bases from J, with 16 bases in between. This clone showed up just once. What it binds is unknown. TCRdb's copy holds only in-frame clones and misses some; the assay was immunoSEQ multiplex PCR. The sample lists 35,000 to 55,000 clones, about four fifths occurring once. The chain is built from TRBV7-9 and TRBJ2-1; no firm D call. The input for sequencing was peripheral blood, taken 28 days after the second dose of the MenACWY control vaccine. This receptor was identified in an adult who received the MenACWY meningococcal vaccine as a control. The CDR3 DNA is TGTGCCAGCAGCTCCTTACCTGAGGCCTGGCAGTTCTTC. Encoded protein: CASSSLPEAWQFF. Full variable domain (outside the CDR3, taken from reference TRBV7-9 and TRBJ2-1): DTGVSQNPRHKITKRGQNVTFRCDPISEHNRLYWYRQTLGQGPEFLTYFQNEAQLEKSRLLSDRFSAERPKGSFSTLEIQRTEQGDSAMYLCASSSLPEAWQFFGPGTRLTVL.